This T cell receptor (beta chain) is from a study of graft-versus-host responses after intestinal transplantation. Whole-study context: Induction using anti-thymocyte globulin, followed by tacrolimus and steroids for two to four years, was given to all recipients. Findings of the study overall: GvH clonotypes were identified within recipient marrow, with a subset emerging first in ileum or blood.

Produced via immunoSEQ multiplex PCR; TCRdb's table is partial and in-frame only. Among some 120,000 clones listed, roughly nine tenths were seen once. Concerning this clone: The antigen remains undetermined.

The CDR3 spans 15 residues. CDR1 and CDR2 (germline): MNHNS, SASEGT. Trimming cost V 6 bases and J 0 bases, with 11 bases left between them. The input for sequencing was unstimulated CD4+ T cells sorted from spleen or lymph node cells, taken before intestinal transplant. The TCR sequence derives from a human donor who received an intestinal transplant. The chain employs TRBV6-1 and TRBJ2-2; D is possibly TRBD1 (5 bases). The DNA for the CDR3 is TGTGCCAGCAGCTCCGGACATTCGAACACCGGGGAGCTGTTTTTT. Residues: CASSSGHSNTGELFF.